These 9 T cell receptor beta chains were all obtained from the same sample, sequenced in a study of CD8+ T cells in alopecia areata. Regarding treatment: oral pan-JAK inhibitor, 5-10 mg twice daily. RNA was isolated and reverse transcribed to cDNA, the sequencing template. TCRdb keeps only in-frame clones here, not all; method: immunoSEQ multiplex PCR. The sample yields about 140,000 clones, roughly 82% seen once. This sample comprised CD8+ T cells sorted from blood, obtained at week 4, from a patient treated with tofacitinib. These receptors were collected from a human donor with alopecia areata.

The chain links TRBV9 to TRBJ2-2; TRBD2 is a possible D gene (5 bases). Germline-derived CDR1 and CDR2 are SGDLS and YYNGEE. With 0 bases removed from V and 0 bases from J, the gap between germline ends came to 12 bases. The CDR3 totals 17 residues. CDR3 protein: CASSVDWLAANTGELFF. As DNA, the CDR3 is TGTGCCAGCAGCGTAGATTGGCTAGCCGCGAACACCGGGGAGCTGTTTTTT.

The chain recombines TRBV5-6 with TRBJ1-2; D unresolved. CDR3 size: 15 residues. In germline, CDR1 is SGHDT, CDR2 YYEEEE. V lost 0 bases, J lost 4 bases, and 13 bases lay in between. The CDR3 reads CASSLAGPTTYGYTF. The CDR3 DNA sequence: TGTGCCAGCAGCTTGGCCGGACCCACCACCTATGGCTACACCTTC.

J is TRBJ1-3 and V is TRBV15; no definite D call. V lost 5 bases and J 6 bases, leaving 5 bases between the germline ends. Per the germline V gene, CDR1 is LNHNV and CDR2 is YYDKDF (reference sequence). This CDR3 has 11 amino acids. The chain's CDR3 is CATSRLNTIYF. In nucleotides, the CDR3 is TGTGCCACCAGCCGTTTAAACACCATATATTTT.

Worth noting for this clone: The junction and the germline gene differ at one end; a read error may be behind it. The genes are TRBV7-7 and TRBJ2-2, with D possibly TRBD2 on 6 matching bases. Germline V gene data show CDR1 as SSHAT and CDR2 as FNYEAQ (reference sequence). CDR3 size: 16 residues. CDR3 protein: CASSPGERLSTGELFF. The DNA of the CDR3 is TGTGCTAGCAGCCCGGGGGAACGACTTTCTACCGGGGAGCTGTTTTTT.

The chain uses TRBV10-2 and TRBJ2-7, with D hard to call. V dropped 7 bases and J dropped 7 bases, with 20 bases sitting between them. There are 14 residues in the CDR3. CDR1 is WSHSY and CDR2 is SAAADI in the germline V gene. The CDR3, as DNA: TGCGCCAGCAAAGACTCGGGCCGGATTGGAGAGCAGTACTTC. Its protein product is CASKDSGRIGEQYF.

J is TRBJ2-1 and V is TRBV4-1; 10 positions match TRBD2. Germline CDR1 reads MGHRA; CDR2 reads YSYEKL. The V and J ends lost 2 bases and 5 bases, in that order; junction bases with no gene match: 12. This CDR3 spans 18 amino acids. DNA for the CDR3: TGCGCCAGCAGCCAATTCTCCCCCCAGAGCGGGGGGGACAATGAGCAGTTCTTC. Translated, it gives CASSQFSPQSGGDNEQFF.

The gene calls are TRBV7-9 and TRBJ2-7; TRBD1 might be the D (5 bases). The CDR3 is 14 residues long. Germline assignment: CDR1 SEHNR and CDR2 FQNEAQ (reference sequence). Trimming left V 3 bases short and J 3 bases short, with 12 bases between. The CDR3 DNA sequence: TGTGCCAGCAGCTTGGGGCAGGACGGCTACGAGCAGTACTTC. Encoded protein: CASSLGQDGYEQYF.

This chain connects TRBV6-5 to TRBJ2-5; 10 bases map to TRBD2. The CDR3 has 15 amino acids. From germline, CDR1 is MNHEY and CDR2 SVGAGI. V lost 5 bases and J lost 2; bases outside the gene matches: 5. The CDR3 coding sequence is TGTGCCAGCAGTCGTAGCGGGGGGCTACAAGAGACCCAGTACTTC. Translating gives CASSRSGGLQETQYF.

The chain links TRBV7-9 to TRBJ2-3; a possible D gene is TRBD1 (5 bases). In germline, CDR1 is SEHNR, CDR2 FQNEAQ (reference sequence). The CDR3 is 15 amino acids. Trimming took 2 bases from V and 2 from J, leaving 11 bases between them. The CDR3 loop is CASSLFQGATDTQYF. DNA of the CDR3: TGTGCCAGCAGCTTATTTCAGGGCGCCACAGATACGCAGTATTTT.